A selection of T cell receptor beta chains follows, all from one sample in a study of T cell responses to AZD1222 COVID-19 vaccine. Profiled with immunoSEQ multiplex PCR; TCRdb holds only in-frame clones, not every one. The data hold 150,000 to 200,000 clones, with 88% observed a single time. The sample was peripheral blood, taken 28 days after the second AZD1222 dose. The receptor set was obtained from an adult who received the AZD1222 COVID-19 vaccine. Each CDR3 is given with its conserved first and last residue. Rows may omit the clone size; those that give it use once, few, many or a size class.

j_call: TRBJ2-2; v_call: TRBV7-3; clone_size: NA; cdr3_aa: CASSLGTVAGELFF
j_call: TRBJ2-5; v_call: TRBV5-8; clone_size: once; cdr3_aa: CASSAGTGKETQYF
j_call: TRBJ2-2; v_call: TRBV19; clone_size: few; cdr3_aa: CASSGSAGGPSTGELFF
j_call: TRBJ2-5; v_call: TRBV11-2; clone_size: NA; cdr3_aa: CASSSSQGTQYF
j_call: TRBJ2-5; v_call: TRBV27; clone_size: NA; cdr3_aa: CASSLSRGPKEETQYF
j_call: TRBJ1-2; v_call: TRBV23-1; clone_size: NA; cdr3_aa: CASSQSPGPTILYTNYGYTF
j_call: TRBJ2-7; v_call: TRBV4-1; clone_size: NA; cdr3_aa: CASSQELRSSYEQYF
j_call: TRBJ2-6; v_call: TRBV28; clone_size: NA; cdr3_aa: CASRPWRSSSGANVLTF
j_call: TRBJ1-5; v_call: TRBV6-5; clone_size: NA; cdr3_aa: CASRDFEQPQHF
j_call: TRBJ2-3; v_call: TRBV7-2; clone_size: NA; cdr3_aa: CASSLRQVRGDTQYF
j_call: TRBJ2-7; v_call: TRBV5-1; clone_size: NA; cdr3_aa: CASSLYDSREQYF
j_call: TRBJ2-2; v_call: TRBV12-5; clone_size: NA; cdr3_aa: CASAQIGLAGRTGELFF
j_call: TRBJ2-1; v_call: TRBV9; clone_size: NA; cdr3_aa: CASSLEVISYNEQFF
j_call: TRBJ2-7; v_call: TRBV7-2; clone_size: once; cdr3_aa: CASSIGVGSGLPYEQYF
j_call: TRBJ2-7; v_call: TRBV19; clone_size: NA; cdr3_aa: CASSTLGGGMNEQYF
j_call: TRBJ2-2; v_call: TRBV30; clone_size: NA; cdr3_aa: CAWRPGAQNTGELFF
j_call: TRBJ2-1; v_call: TRBV27; clone_size: NA; cdr3_aa: CASSLRGLGSYNEQFF
j_call: TRBJ2-1; v_call: TRBV24-1; clone_size: NA; cdr3_aa: CATSIAGALSNEQFF
j_call: TRBJ2-1; v_call: TRBV7-2; clone_size: NA; cdr3_aa: CASSFLQREVNEQFF
j_call: TRBJ1-1; v_call: TRBV7-9; clone_size: once; cdr3_aa: CASSLVGGRTEAFF
j_call: TRBJ1-6; v_call: TRBV11-2; clone_size: NA; cdr3_aa: CASSPYGYRNSPLHF
j_call: TRBJ2-1; v_call: TRBV7-3; clone_size: NA; cdr3_aa: CASSLDRPNYNEQFF
j_call: TRBJ2-3; v_call: TRBV7-3; clone_size: NA; cdr3_aa: CASSLSPTSSTDTQYF
j_call: TRBJ2-2; v_call: TRBV7-2; clone_size: NA; cdr3_aa: CASSLTPSTGELFF
j_call: TRBJ1-5; v_call: TRBV6-2/TRBV6-3; clone_size: NA; cdr3_aa: CASSDTSLNQPQHF
j_call: TRBJ2-3; v_call: TRBV24-1; clone_size: once; cdr3_aa: CATSDFPQGADFTDTQYF
j_call: TRBJ2-3; v_call: TRBV5-1; clone_size: NA; cdr3_aa: CASSLLLGDTQYF
j_call: TRBJ2-1; v_call: TRBV5-1; clone_size: NA; cdr3_aa: CASSLGASSGPVDEQFF
j_call: TRBJ1-5; v_call: TRBV5-6; clone_size: few; cdr3_aa: CASSLSGRGINQPQHF
j_call: TRBJ2-7; v_call: TRBV7-6; clone_size: NA; cdr3_aa: CASSFRVGDEQYF
j_call: TRBJ2-2; v_call: TRBV30; clone_size: NA; cdr3_aa: CAWRTSSNTGELFF
j_call: TRBJ2-6; v_call: TRBV9; clone_size: NA; cdr3_aa: CASSPRSGANVLTF
j_call: TRBJ2-5; v_call: TRBV18; clone_size: NA; cdr3_aa: CASSPPTGRQQETQYF
j_call: TRBJ1-5; v_call: TRBV30; clone_size: NA; cdr3_aa: CAWGGQGADQPQHF
j_call: TRBJ1-6; v_call: TRBV9; clone_size: NA; cdr3_aa: CASSGWGNYNSPLHF
j_call: TRBJ1-1; v_call: TRBV5-1; clone_size: once; cdr3_aa: CASKLTPDRYTEAFF
j_call: TRBJ2-7; v_call: TRBV27; clone_size: NA; cdr3_aa: CASSLSDNYEQYF
j_call: TRBJ2-7; v_call: TRBV18; clone_size: NA; cdr3_aa: CASSPGGYEQYF
j_call: TRBJ2-7; v_call: TRBV5-1; clone_size: NA; cdr3_aa: CASSLGERSSYEQYF
j_call: TRBJ1-6; v_call: TRBV28; clone_size: NA; cdr3_aa: CASSSIRGSYSPLHF
j_call: TRBJ2-4; v_call: TRBV21-1; clone_size: NA; cdr3_aa: CASSSRSRNIQYF
j_call: TRBJ2-1; v_call: TRBV5-8; clone_size: NA; cdr3_aa: CASRKTSNFEQFF
j_call: TRBJ1-6; v_call: TRBV7-2; clone_size: NA; cdr3_aa: CASSAAPGQALERLHF
j_call: TRBJ2-7; v_call: TRBV3-1/TRBV3-2; clone_size: NA; cdr3_aa: CASSQASGSKQYF
j_call: TRBJ2-4; v_call: TRBV7-2; clone_size: NA; cdr3_aa: CASSSGGLAGSKNIQYF
j_call: TRBJ1-4; v_call: TRBV28; clone_size: NA; cdr3_aa: CASSLGRLMFF
j_call: TRBJ2-1; v_call: TRBV5-1; clone_size: NA; cdr3_aa: CASSLGGTSWLAADNEQFF
j_call: TRBJ1-2; v_call: TRBV10-1; clone_size: once; cdr3_aa: CASSDKDGYTF
j_call: TRBJ2-1; v_call: TRBV27; clone_size: NA; cdr3_aa: CASSLGPPAGYEQFF
j_call: TRBJ2-3; v_call: TRBV19; clone_size: NA; cdr3_aa: CASTSEGDTQYF
j_call: TRBJ2-5; v_call: TRBV25-1; clone_size: NA; cdr3_aa: CASSLPTGPETQYF
j_call: TRBJ2-2; v_call: TRBV30; clone_size: NA; cdr3_aa: CAWNLLAAANTGELFF
j_call: TRBJ2-7; v_call: TRBV5-6; clone_size: NA; cdr3_aa: CASSRSTGLFYEQYF
j_call: TRBJ1-1; v_call: TRBV4-3; clone_size: NA; cdr3_aa: CASSQRTRDRVGKTEAFF